The clone carrying this TCR beta chain was seen just once. TCRdb's copy holds only in-frame clones and misses some; the assay was immunoSEQ multiplex PCR. The data contain some 120,000 clones, more than 85% of them singletons. Trimming took off 2 bases at V and 4 bases at J, with 12 bases between the two ends. From germline, CDR1 is LNHDA and CDR2 SQIVND (reference sequence). The CDR3 runs 15 residues. The data belong to a study of PD-L1 blockade in urothelial cancer. As for time point: peripheral blood 6 weeks after treatment start. The input for sequencing was PBMCs, taken around atezolizumab (anti-PD-L1) treatment. The TCR was taken from a man aged 55-75 years with urothelial cancer. The rearrangement uses TRBV19 and TRBJ1-5, with a weak D call TRBD1 (6 bases). CDR3 loop: CASSIPGRGNQPQHF. CDR3 coding DNA: TGTGCCAGTAGTATACCCGGCAGGGGTAATCAGCCCCAGCATTTT.